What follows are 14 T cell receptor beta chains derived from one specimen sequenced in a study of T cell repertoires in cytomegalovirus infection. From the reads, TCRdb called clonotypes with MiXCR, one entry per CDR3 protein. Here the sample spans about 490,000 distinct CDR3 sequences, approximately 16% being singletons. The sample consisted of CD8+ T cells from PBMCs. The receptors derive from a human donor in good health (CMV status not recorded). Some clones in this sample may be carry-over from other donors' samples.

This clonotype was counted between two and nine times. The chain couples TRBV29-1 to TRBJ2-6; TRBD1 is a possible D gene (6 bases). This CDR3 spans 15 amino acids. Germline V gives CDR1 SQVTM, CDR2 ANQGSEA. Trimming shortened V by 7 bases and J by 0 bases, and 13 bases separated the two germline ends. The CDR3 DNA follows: TGCAGCGCAAGGACAGCACGCTCTGGGGCCAACGTCCTGACTTTC. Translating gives CSARTARSGANVLTF.

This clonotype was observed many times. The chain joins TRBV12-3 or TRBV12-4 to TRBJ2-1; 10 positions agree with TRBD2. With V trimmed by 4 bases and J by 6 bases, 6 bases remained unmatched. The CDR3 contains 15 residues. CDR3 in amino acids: CASSSPGLAINEQFF. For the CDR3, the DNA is TGTGCCAGCAGTTCACCGGGACTAGCGATCAATGAGCAGTTCTTC.

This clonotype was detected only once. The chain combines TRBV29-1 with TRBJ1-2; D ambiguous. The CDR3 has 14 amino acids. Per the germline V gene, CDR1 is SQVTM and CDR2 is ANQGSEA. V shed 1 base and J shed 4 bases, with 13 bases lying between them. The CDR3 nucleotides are TGCAGCGTTGAAGGGCTCGTCGCCCCCTATGGCTACACCTTC. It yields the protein CSVEGLVAPYGYTF.

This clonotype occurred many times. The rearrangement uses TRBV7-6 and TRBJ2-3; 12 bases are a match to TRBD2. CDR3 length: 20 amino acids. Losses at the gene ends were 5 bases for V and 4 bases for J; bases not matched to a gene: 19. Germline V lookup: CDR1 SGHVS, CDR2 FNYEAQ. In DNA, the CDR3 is TGTGCCAGCAGCGTAAAAATAGTACGGCTAGCGGGAGGGGCGTCAGATACGCAGTATTTT. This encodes CASSVKIVRLAGGASDTQYF.

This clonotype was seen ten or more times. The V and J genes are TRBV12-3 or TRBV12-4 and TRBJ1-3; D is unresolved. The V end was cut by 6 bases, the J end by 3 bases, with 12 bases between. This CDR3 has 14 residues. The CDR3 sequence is CASREAPIGNTIYF. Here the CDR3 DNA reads TGTGCCAGCAGAGAAGCGCCGATTGGAAACACCATATATTTT.

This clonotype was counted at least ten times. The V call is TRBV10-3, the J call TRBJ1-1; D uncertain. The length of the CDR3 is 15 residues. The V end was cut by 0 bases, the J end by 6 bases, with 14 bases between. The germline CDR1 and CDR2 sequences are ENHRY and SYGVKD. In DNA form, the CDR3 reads TGTGCCATCAGTGAGTCAAGAGAACGCGGCGCTGAAGCTTTCTTT. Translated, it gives CAISESRERGAEAFF.

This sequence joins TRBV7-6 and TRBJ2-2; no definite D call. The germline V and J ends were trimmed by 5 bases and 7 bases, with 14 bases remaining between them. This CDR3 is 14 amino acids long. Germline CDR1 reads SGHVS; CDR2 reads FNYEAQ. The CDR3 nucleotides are TGTGCCAGCAGCAACCGAACAGCTCGCGGGGAGCTGTTTTTT. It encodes CASSNRTARGELFF.

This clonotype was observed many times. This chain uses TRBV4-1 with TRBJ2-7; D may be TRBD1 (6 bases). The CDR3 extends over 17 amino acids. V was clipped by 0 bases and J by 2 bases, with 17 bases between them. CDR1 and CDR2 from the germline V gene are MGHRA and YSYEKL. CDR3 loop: CASSQEGEGQITYEQYF. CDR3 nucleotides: TGCGCCAGCAGCCAAGAAGGTGAAGGACAGATAACCTACGAGCAGTACTTC.

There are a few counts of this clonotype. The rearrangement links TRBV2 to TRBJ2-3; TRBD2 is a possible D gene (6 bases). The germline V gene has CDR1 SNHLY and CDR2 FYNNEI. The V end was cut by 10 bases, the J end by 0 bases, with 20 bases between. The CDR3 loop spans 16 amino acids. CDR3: CAILNLDYSSTDTQYF. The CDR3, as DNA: TGTGCCATCCTGAACTTGGACTATTCTAGCACAGATACGCAGTATTTT.

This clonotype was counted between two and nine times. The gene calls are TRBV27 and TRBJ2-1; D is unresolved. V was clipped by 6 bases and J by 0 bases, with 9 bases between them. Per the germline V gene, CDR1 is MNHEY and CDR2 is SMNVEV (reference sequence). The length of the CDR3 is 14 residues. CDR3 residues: CASRLRYSYNEQFF. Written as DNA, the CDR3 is TGTGCCAGCAGACTTAGATACTCCTACAATGAGCAGTTCTTC.

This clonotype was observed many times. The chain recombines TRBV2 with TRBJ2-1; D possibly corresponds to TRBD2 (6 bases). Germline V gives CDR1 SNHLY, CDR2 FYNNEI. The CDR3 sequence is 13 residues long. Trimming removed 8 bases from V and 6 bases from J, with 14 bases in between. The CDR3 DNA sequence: TGTGCCAGCGGGGACTCCCAGTCCAATGAGCAGTTCTTC. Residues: CASGDSQSNEQFF. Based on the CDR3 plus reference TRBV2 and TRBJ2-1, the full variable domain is EPEVTQTPSHQVTQMGQEVILRCVPISNHLYFYWYRQILGQKVEFLVSFYNNEISEKSEIFDDQFSVERPDGSNFTLKIRSTKLEDSAMYFCASGDSQSNEQFFGPGTRLTVL.

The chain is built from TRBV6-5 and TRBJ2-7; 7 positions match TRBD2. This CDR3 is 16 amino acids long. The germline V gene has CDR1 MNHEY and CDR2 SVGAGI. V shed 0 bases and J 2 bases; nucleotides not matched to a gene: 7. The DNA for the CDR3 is TGTGCCAGCAGTTACTCGATGCTAGCGGTCGCCTACGAGCAGTACTTC. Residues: CASSYSMLAVAYEQYF.

The CDR3 coding sequence is TGCGCCAGCAGCCAGCGACTCAGCGGGAGCTCCTACGAGCAGTACTTC. It encodes CASSQRLSGSSYEQYF. The genes are TRBV5-1 and TRBJ2-7; 8 bases are a match to TRBD2. Germline CDR1 SGHRS, CDR2 YFSETQ. The CDR3 loop spans 16 amino acids. V trimming: 4 bases; J trimming: 0 bases; junction bases outside the gene matches: 9.

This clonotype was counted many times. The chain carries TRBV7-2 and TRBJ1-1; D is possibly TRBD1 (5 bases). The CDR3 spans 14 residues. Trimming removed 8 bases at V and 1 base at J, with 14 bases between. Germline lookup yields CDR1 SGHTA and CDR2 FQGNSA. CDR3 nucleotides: TGTGCCAGCCCGGAGGGGCATGGGAACACTGAAGCTTTCTTT. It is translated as CASPEGHGNTEAFF.